The 8 T cell receptor beta chains below come from one sample, sequenced in a study of breast tumors, draining lymph nodes, adjacent tissues. Axillary draining lymph nodes of breast cancer patients supplied the node samples. TCRdb reanalysed the multiplex PCR reads using MiXCR and keeps one entry per CDR3 protein. Among about 110,000 distinct CDR3 sequences, less than 40% were seen once, and the ten largest hold 5.5% to 6%. Sequenced material: axillary lymph node tissue. Receptors originate from a female donor with breast cancer. Some clones in this sample may be carry-over from other donors' samples.

V gene TRBV7-3 combines with J gene TRBJ1-2, with D hard to call. The CDR3 runs to 10 residues. Trimming left V 5 bases short and J 4 bases short, with 2 bases between. From germline, CDR1 is SGHTA and CDR2 FQGTGA. CDR3 DNA: TGTGCCAGCAGCCTCTATGGCTACACCTTC. It translates to CASSLYGYTF.

Comment on this clonotype: Since no conserved phenylalanine or tryptophan closes the CDR3, a read error is the likely cause. The chain recombines TRBV7-2 with TRBJ2-7; 9 positions match TRBD1. CDR1 is SGHTA, CDR2 FQGNSA, per germline. V lost 1 base, J lost 6 bases, and 4 bases stayed unmatched. The CDR3 is 14 amino acids. DNA of the CDR3: TGTGCCAGCAGCTTAGGGACAGGGGATCTCGAGCAGTACCTC. Protein product: CASSLGTGDLEQYL.

This clonotype has ten or more counts. The rearrangement joins TRBV20-1 to TRBJ2-1; 13 nucleotides match TRBD2. Germline V gene sequence: CDR1 DFQATT, CDR2 SNEGSKA (reference sequence). This CDR3 spans 15 amino acids. V lost 5 bases, J lost 9 bases, and 10 bases stayed unmatched. The CDR3 sequence is CSADSGTSGTGEQFF. CDR3 in DNA: TGCAGTGCTGACTCAGGGACTAGCGGGACCGGTGAGCAGTTCTTC.

This clonotype has a count of ten or more. J is TRBJ1-6 and V is TRBV20-1; TRBD1 might be the D (5 bases). From germline, CDR1 is DFQATT and CDR2 SNEGSKA (reference sequence). The CDR3 extends over 13 amino acids. V was pared by 2 bases and J by 10 bases, with 12 bases between. CDR3 in DNA: TGCAGTGCTAGAAGGCAGGGTAAATCACCCCTCCACTTT. It yields the protein CSARRQGKSPLHF.

This clonotype was recorded at least ten times. This chain uses TRBV7-3 with TRBJ2-5; TRBD1 matches 7 bases. Germline V CDR1 and CDR2: SGHTA, FQGTGA. The V segment lost 4 bases and the J segment 1 base; nucleotides outside the gene matches: 6. The CDR3 totals 15 residues. The CDR3 region is CASSSATGSQETQYF. CDR3 nucleotide sequence: TGTGCCAGCAGCTCGGCGACAGGGTCCCAAGAGACCCAGTACTTC.

This clonotype was picked up a small number of times. Given a much more abundant clone one base away, this may be a read error. The chain carries TRBV9 and TRBJ2-1; D remains unclear. The CDR3 covers 14 residues. Germline CDR1 SGDLS, CDR2 YYNGEE. The CDR3 region has the DNA TGTGCCAGCAGCGCTATGATCTCCTACAATGAGCAGTCCTTC. It specifies CASSAMISYNEQSF. The full variable domain, its missing parts supplied by reference TRBV9 and TRBJ2-1, is DSGVTQTPKHLITATGQRVTLRCSPRSGDLSVYWYQQSLDQGLQFLIQYYNGEERAKGNILERFSAQQFPDLHSELNLSSLELGDSALYFCASSAMISYNEQSFGPGTRLTVL.

This clonotype was observed at least ten times. V gene TRBV6-1 combines with J gene TRBJ1-2; 7 positions match TRBD1. V gave up 1 base and J gave up 5 bases; unmatched junction bases: 1. The CDR3 is 13 residues long. Germline assignment: CDR1 MNHNS and CDR2 SASEGT. As DNA, the CDR3 is TGTGCCAGCAGTGAAGGGACAGGATATGGCTACACCTTC. Its translation: CASSEGTGYGYTF.

V gene TRBV5-1 combines with J gene TRBJ1-1; a possible D gene is TRBD1 (5 bases). CDR1 is SGHRS and CDR2 is YFSETQ in the germline V gene. Trimming took off 3 bases at V and 4 bases at J, with 19 bases between the two ends. This CDR3 spans 16 amino acids. CDR3 amino acids: CASSWRAMTDITEAFF. Written as DNA, the CDR3 is TGCGCCAGCAGCTGGAGGGCGATGACAGACATCACTGAAGCTTTCTTT.